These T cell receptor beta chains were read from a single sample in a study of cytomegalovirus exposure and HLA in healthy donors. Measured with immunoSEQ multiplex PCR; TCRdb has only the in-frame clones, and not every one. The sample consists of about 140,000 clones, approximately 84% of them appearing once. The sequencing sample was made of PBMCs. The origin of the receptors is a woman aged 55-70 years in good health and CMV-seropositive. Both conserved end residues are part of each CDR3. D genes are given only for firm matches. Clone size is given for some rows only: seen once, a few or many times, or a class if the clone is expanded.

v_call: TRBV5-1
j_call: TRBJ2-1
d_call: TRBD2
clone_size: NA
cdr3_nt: TGCGCCAGCAGCTACTATGGGACTAGCCAGTCGTATGAGCAGTTCTTC
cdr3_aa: CASSYYGTSQSYEQFF

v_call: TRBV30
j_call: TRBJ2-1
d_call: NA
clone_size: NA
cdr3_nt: TGTGCCTGGAGTGTTGGGGTGGGGGCTGGCTACAATGAGCAGTTCTTC
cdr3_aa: CAWSVGVGAGYNEQFF

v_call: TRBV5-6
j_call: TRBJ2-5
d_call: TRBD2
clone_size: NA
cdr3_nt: TGTGCCAGCAGCTACCGGACTAGCGGGCAAGAGACCCAGTACTTC
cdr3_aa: CASSYRTSGQETQYF

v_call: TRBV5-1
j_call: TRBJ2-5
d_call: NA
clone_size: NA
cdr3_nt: TGCGCCAGCAGCCAGGGGGAGACCCAGTACTTC
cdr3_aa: CASSQGETQYF

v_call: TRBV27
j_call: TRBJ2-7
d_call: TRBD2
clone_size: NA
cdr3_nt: TGTGCCAGCAGTCCCCAGACTAGCGGGGACTACGAGCAGTACTTC
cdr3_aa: CASSPQTSGDYEQYF

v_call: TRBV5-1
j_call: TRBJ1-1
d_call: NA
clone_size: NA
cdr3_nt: TGCGCCAGCAGCTTGGAGGGGTGGAGAGCTGAAGGTGAAGCTTTCTTT
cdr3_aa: CASSLEGWRAEGEAFF

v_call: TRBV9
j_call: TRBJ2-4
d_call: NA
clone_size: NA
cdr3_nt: TGTGCCAGCAGCGTAGCTAGACAGCTAGCCAAAAACATTCAGTACTTC
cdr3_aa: CASSVARQLAKNIQYF

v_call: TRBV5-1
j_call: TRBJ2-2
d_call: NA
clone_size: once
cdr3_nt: TGCGCCAGCAGCTTCCTTAGCGTCCAGAACACCGGGGAGCTGTTTTTT
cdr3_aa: CASSFLSVQNTGELFF

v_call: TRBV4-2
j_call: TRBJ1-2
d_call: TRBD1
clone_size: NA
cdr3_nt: TGTGCCAGCAGCCAAGAGACAGGGGGCTACTATGGCTACACCTTC
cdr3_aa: CASSQETGGYYGYTF

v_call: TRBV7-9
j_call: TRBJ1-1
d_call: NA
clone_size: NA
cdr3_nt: TGTGCCAGCAGCTCCGGCTTGGCAGGGCGGAGGGTTAATGAAGCTTTCTTT
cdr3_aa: CASSSGLAGRRVNEAFF

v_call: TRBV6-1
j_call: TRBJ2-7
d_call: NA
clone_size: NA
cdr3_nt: TGTGCCAGCAGCCATCCCCCGAGTTACGAGCAGTACTTC
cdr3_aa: CASSHPPSYEQYF

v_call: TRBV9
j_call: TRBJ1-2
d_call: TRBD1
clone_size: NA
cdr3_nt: TGTGCCAGCAGCGGGATTCCCGGGACAGACTATGGCTACACCTTC
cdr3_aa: CASSGIPGTDYGYTF

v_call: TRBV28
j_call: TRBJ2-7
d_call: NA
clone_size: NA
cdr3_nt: TGTGCCAGCAGTTTACCGTCGGAGGTAGGCGGGATCGAGCAGTACTTC
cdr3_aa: CASSLPSEVGGIEQYF

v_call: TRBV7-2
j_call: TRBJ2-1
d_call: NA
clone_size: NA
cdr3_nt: TGTGCCAGCAGCTTAAGAGGGTCCTCCTACAATGAGCAGTTCTTC
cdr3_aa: CASSLRGSSYNEQFF

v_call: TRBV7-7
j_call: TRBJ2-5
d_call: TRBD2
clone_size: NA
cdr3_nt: TGTGCTAGCGGTAGCGGGTACCAAGAGACCCAGTACTTC
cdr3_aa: CASGSGYQETQYF

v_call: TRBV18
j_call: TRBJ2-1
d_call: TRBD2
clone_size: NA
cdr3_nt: TGTGCCAGCTCACCAGCGGGAGCTTTCGATGAGCAGTTCTTC
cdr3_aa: CASSPAGAFDEQFF

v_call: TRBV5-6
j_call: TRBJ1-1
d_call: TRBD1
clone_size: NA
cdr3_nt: TGTGCCAGCAGCCCCGGGACAGGGGTAGCTTTCTTT
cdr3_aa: CASSPGTGVAFF

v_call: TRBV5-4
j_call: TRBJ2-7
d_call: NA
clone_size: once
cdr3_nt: TGTGCCAGCAGCTCGTCTATTTTGAGCTCCTACGAGCAGTACTTC
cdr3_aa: CASSSSILSSYEQYF

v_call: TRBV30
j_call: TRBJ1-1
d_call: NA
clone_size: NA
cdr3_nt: TGTGCCTGGAGGAGGCAGCAGAACACTGAAGCTTTCTTT
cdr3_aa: CAWRRQQNTEAFF

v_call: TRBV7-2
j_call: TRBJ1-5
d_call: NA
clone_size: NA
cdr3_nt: TGTGCCAGCAGCTTAGTCAGTGGGGCAGGGTTCAATCAGCCCCAGCATTTT
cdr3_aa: CASSLVSGAGFNQPQHF

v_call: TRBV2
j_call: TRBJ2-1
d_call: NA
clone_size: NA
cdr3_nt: TGTGCCAGCAGTGAAGTCGCGGGTAGCCCCCACGGGATTGAGCAGTTCTTC
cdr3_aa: CASSEVAGSPHGIEQFF

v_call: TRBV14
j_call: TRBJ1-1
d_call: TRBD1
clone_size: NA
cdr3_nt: TGTGCCAGCAGCCTTCGTGACAGGGGGCGATGGACTGAAGCTTTCTTT
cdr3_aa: CASSLRDRGRWTEAFF

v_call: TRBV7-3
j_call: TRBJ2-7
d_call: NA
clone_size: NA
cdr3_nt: TGTGCCAGCAGCTTAACGGGGCAAGACTACGAGCAGTACTTC
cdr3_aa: CASSLTGQDYEQYF

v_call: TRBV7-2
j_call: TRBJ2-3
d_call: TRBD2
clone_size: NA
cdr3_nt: TGTGCCAGCAGCTCCGATAGCGGGGCTAACACAGATACGCAGTATTTT
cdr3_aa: CASSSDSGANTDTQYF

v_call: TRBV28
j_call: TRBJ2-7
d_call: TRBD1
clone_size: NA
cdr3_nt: TGTGCCAGCAGTTTACACGACAGGGCGGCCGAGCAGTACTTC
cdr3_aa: CASSLHDRAAEQYF

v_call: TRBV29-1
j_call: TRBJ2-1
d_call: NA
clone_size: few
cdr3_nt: TGCAGCGTTGATATCGGCGGGACCCTTTACCCTGAGCAGTTCTTC
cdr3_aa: CSVDIGGTLYPEQFF

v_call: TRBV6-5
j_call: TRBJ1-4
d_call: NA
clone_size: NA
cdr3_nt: TGTGCCAGCAGTTACGGGGCAGTCTCTAATGAAAAACTGTTTTTT
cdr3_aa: CASSYGAVSNEKLFF

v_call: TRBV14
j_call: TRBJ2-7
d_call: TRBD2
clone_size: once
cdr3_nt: TGTGCCAGCAGCCAGCTACTAGCGGACTCCTACGAGCAGTACTTC
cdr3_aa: CASSQLLADSYEQYF

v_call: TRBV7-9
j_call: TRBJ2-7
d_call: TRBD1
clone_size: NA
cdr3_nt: TGTTCCAGCAGCCCTGACAGGGGACTTGCCGAGCAGTACTTC
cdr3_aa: CSSSPDRGLAEQYF

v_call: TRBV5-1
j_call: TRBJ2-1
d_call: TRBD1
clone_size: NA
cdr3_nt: TGCGCCAGCAGCAGGACAGGAGATATGTACAATGAGCAGTTCTTC
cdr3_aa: CASSRTGDMYNEQFF

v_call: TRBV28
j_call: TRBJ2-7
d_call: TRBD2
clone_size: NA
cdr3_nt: TGTGCCAGCAGTTTCAGGACTAGCGGGAAGCGGTACGAGCAGTACTTC
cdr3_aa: CASSFRTSGKRYEQYF

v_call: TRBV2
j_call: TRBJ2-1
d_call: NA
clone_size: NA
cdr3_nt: TGTGCCAGTAGCTCCTACAATGAGCAGTTCTTC
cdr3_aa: CASSSYNEQFF

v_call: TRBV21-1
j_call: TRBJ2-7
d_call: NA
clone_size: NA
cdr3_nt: TGTGCCAGCAGCAAAGCAACAGGGGACTACGAGCAGTACTTC
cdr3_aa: CASSKATGDYEQYF

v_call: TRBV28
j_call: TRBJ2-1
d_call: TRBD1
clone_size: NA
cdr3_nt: TGTGCCAGCAGTTTATCGGGACAGGGACGCAATGAGCAGTTCTTC
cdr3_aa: CASSLSGQGRNEQFF

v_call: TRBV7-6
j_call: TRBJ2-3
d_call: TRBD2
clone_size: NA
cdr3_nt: TGTGCCAGCAGCTTAGGATACGGGAGGGGTCCCGACAAAGGGACAGATACGCAGTATTTT
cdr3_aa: CASSLGYGRGPDKGTDTQYF

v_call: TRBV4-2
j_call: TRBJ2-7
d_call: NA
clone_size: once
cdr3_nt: TGTGCCAGCAGCCAAGATTGGGTACAGGGCCACGAGCAGTACTTC
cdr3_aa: CASSQDWVQGHEQYF

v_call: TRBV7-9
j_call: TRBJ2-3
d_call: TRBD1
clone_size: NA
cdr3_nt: TGTGCCAGCAGCCAACAGGGGGCCAGAGATACGCAGTATTTT
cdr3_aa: CASSQQGARDTQYF

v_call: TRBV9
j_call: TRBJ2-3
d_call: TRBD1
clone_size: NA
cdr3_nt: TGTGCCAGCAGCCTGGGGACAGGGCTCGTTGGAACAGATACGCAGTATTTT
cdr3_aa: CASSLGTGLVGTDTQYF

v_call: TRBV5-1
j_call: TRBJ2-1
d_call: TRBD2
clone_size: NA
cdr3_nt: TGCGCCAGCAGCCAGACGACTAGCGAGACCCCAAGCTCCTACAATGAGCAGTTCTTC
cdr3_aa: CASSQTTSETPSSYNEQFF

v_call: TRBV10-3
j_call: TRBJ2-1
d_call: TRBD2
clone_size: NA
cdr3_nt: TGTGCCATCAGTGACAAGGGAGGGAGCTACAATGAGCAGTTCTTC
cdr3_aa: CAISDKGGSYNEQFF

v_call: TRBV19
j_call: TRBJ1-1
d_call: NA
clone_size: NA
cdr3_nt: TGTGCCAGTAGTAACAGCTTGAACACTGAAGCTTTCTTT
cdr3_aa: CASSNSLNTEAFF

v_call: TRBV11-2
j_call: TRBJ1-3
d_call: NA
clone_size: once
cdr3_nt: TGTGCCAGCAGTCTTAAGACAGGCTGGGTCTCTGGAAACACCATATATTTT
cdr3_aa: CASSLKTGWVSGNTIYF

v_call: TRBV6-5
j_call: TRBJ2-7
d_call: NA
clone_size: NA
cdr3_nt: TGTGCCAGCAGTTACTCGATCCAGGGTCCCCTCTACGAGCAGTACTTC
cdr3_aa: CASSYSIQGPLYEQYF

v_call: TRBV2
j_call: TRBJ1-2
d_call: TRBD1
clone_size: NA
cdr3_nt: TGTGCCAGCAGCCCGGGACAGGGGCACTATGGCTACACCTTC
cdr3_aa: CASSPGQGHYGYTF

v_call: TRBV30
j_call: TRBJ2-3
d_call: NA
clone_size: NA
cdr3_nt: TGTGCCTGGAACTCCTCGCGATATAGCACAGATACGCAGTATTTT
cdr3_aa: CAWNSSRYSTDTQYF

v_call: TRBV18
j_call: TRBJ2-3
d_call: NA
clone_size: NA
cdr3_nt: TGTGCCAGCTCACCACCACTAGCACAGCAGTATTTT
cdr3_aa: CASSPPLAQQYF

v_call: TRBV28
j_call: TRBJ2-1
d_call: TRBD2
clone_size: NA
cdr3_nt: TGTGCCAGCAGTTTCGCTAGCGGGAGGGCCTACAATGAGCAGTTCTTC
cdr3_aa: CASSFASGRAYNEQFF

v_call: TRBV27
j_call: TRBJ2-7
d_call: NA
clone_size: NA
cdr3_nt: TGTGCCAGCAGTTTTGGAGGGGACGGCTACGAGCAGTACTTC
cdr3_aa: CASSFGGDGYEQYF

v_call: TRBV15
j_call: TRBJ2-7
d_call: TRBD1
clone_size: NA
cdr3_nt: TGTGCCACCAGCGGGACAGGGGTGGGGGAGCAGTACTTC
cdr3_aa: CATSGTGVGEQYF

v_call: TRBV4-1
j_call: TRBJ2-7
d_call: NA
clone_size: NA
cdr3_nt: TGCGCCAGCAGCCCCATGGGAAAAGCGGGCTACGAGCAGTACTTC
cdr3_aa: CASSPMGKAGYEQYF

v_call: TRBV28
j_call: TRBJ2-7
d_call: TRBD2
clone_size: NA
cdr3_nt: TGTGCCAGCAGTGCCCACCTCGCGGGAGAGAACGAGCAGTACTTC
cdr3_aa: CASSAHLAGENEQYF

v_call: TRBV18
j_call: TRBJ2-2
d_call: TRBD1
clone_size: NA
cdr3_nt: TGTGCCAGCTCACTGGGACAGGAAGGCACCGGGGAGCTGTTTTTT
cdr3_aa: CASSLGQEGTGELFF

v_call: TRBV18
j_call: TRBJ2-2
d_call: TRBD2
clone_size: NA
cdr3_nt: TGTGCCAGCTCACCGCTAGCGGGAGGGCCCTCCGGGGAGCTGTTTTTT
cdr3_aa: CASSPLAGGPSGELFF

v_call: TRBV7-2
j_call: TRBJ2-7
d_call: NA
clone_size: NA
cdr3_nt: TGTGCCAGCAGCCGGGGGGGACAGGGCTACGAGCAGTACTTC
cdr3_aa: CASSRGGQGYEQYF

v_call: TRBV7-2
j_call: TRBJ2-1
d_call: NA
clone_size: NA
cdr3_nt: TGTGCCAGCAGCTTATTAGATGAGCAGTTCTTC
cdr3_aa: CASSLLDEQFF